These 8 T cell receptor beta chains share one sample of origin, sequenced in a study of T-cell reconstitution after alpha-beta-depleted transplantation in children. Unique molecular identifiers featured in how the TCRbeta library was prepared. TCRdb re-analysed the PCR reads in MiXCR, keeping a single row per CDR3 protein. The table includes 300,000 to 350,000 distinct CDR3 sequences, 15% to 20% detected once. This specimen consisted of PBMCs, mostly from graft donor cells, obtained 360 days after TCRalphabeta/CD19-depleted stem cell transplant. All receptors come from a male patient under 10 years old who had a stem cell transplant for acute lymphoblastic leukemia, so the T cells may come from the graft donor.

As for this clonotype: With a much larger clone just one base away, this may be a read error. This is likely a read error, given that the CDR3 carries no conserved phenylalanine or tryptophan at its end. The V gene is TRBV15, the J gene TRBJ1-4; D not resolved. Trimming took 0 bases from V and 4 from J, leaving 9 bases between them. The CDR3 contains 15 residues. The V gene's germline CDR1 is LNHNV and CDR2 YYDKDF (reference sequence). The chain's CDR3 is CATSRDPGLNEKLFS. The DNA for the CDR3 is TGTGCCACCAGCAGAGACCCCGGCCTTAATGAAAAACTGTTTTCT.

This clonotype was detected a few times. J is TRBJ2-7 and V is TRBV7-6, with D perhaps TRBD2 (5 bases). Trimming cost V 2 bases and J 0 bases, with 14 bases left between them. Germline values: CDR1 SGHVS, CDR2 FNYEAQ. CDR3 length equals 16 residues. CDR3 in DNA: TGTGCCAGCAGCTTAAGAAGCGGAAGCCTCTCCTACGAGCAGTACTTC. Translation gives CASSLRSGSLSYEQYF.

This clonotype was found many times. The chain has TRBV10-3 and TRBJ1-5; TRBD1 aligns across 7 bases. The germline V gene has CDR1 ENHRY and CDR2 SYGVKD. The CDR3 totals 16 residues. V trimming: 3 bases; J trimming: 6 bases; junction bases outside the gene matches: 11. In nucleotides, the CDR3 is TGTGCCATCAGTGAAAGCCGGGACAGCGGAGGTCAGCCCCAGCATTTT. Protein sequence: CAISESRDSGGQPQHF.

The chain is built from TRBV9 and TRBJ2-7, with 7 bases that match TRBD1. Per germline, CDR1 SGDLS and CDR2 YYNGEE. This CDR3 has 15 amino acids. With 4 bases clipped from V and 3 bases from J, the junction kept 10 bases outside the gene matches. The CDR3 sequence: CASSSRQGPHYEQYF. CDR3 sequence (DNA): TGTGCCAGCAGCTCACGACAGGGACCCCACTACGAGCAGTACTTC.

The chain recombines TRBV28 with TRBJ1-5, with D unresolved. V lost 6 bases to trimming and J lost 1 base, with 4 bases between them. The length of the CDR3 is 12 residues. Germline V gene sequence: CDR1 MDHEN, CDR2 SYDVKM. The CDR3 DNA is TGTGCCAGCAGGGGGAGCAATCAGCCCCAGCATTTT. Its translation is CASRGSNQPQHF.

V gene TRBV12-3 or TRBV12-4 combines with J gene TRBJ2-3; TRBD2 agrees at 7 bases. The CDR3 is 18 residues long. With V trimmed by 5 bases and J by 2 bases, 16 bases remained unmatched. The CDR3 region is CASSLTSTGRHSTDTQYF. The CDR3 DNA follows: TGTGCCAGCAGTCTCACCAGTACCGGGAGGCATTCCACAGATACGCAGTATTTT.

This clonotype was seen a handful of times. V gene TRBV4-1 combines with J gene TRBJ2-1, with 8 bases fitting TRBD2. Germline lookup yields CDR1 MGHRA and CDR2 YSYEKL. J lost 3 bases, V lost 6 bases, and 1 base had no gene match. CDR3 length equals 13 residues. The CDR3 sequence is CASRTSDYNEQFF. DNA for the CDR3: TGCGCCAGCAGGACTAGCGACTACAATGAGCAGTTCTTC.

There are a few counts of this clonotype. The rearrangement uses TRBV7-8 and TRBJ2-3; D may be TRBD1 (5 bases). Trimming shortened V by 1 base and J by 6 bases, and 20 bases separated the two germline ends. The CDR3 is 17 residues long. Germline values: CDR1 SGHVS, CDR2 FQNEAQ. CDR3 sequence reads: CASSLGLGAVSGDTQYF. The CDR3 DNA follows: TGTGCCAGCAGCTTAGGGTTGGGTGCGGTATCAGGGGATACGCAGTATTTT.